This T cell receptor beta chain was obtained from a study of identical twins. Template switching added a universal primer site; cDNA carried unique molecular identifiers. From the 5' RACE reads, TCRdb called clonotypes with MiXCR, one entry per CDR3 protein. This repertoire shows about 250,000 distinct CDR3 sequences, about 14% found once; its top ten account for around 8.3%. Germline V CDR1 and CDR2: SGHRS, YFSETQ. This CDR3 region has 15 residues. The V and J ends lost 4 bases and 0 bases, in that order; junction bases with no gene match: 6. Material: memory (CD45RO+) T cells sorted from blood. This chain connects TRBV5-1 to TRBJ1-1; 7 nucleotides agree with TRBD1. This TCR came from a woman younger than 30 in good health. Here the CDR3 reads CASSNRGDMNTEAFF. The CDR3, as DNA: TGCGCCAGCAGCAACAGGGGCGATATGAACACTGAAGCTTTCTTT.